The entry below gives a single T cell receptor beta chain sequence along with its context. Its antigen is still unknown. V shed 2 bases and J 8 bases; nucleotides not matched to a gene: 9. This CDR3 spans 15 amino acids. Germline V gene sequence: CDR1 LNHNV, CDR2 YYDKDF (reference sequence). The record originates from a study of T cell responses to AZD1222 COVID-19 vaccine. Study observations and caveats: Along spike, vaccine-associated CD4 TCRs were found throughout, with dominance at 160-218 and 743-854. Repertoire samples came only from after the peak T cell response.

Sequencing was performed with immunoSEQ multiplex PCR; in TCRdb, only in-frame clones are kept and a portion is missing. The table records 200,000 or so clones, approximately 91% of them present only once. The sequence was collected from an adult in good health. The sample here was peripheral blood, taken on day 0 of AZD1222 vaccination. The rearrangement uses TRBV15 and TRBJ2-4; 7 bases match TRBD2. Here the CDR3 DNA reads TGTGCCACCAGCAGAAGTCCGGGGGGTGAGGACATTCAGTACTTC. This translates into CATSRSPGGEDIQYF. The complete variable domain, with remaining parts taken from reference TRBV15 and TRBJ2-4, reads DAMVIQNPRYQVTQFGKPVTLSCSQTLNHNVMYWYQQKSSQAPKLLFHYYDKDFNNEADTPDNFQSRRPNTSFCFLDIRSPGLGDTAMYLCATSRSPGGEDIQYFGAGTRLSVL.